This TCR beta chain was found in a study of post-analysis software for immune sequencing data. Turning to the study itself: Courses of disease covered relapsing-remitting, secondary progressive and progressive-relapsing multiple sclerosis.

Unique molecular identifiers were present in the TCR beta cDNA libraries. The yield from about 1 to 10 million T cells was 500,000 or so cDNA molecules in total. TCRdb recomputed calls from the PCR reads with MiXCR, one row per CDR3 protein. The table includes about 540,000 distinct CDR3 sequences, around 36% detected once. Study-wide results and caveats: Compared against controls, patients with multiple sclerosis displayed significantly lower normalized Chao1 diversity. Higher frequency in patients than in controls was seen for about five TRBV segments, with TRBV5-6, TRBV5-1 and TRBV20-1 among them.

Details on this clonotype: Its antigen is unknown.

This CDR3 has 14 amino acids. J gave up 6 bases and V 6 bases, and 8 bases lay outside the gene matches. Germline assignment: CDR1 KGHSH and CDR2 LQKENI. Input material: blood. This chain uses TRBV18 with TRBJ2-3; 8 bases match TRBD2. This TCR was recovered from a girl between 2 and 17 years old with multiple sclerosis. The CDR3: CASSATSDLDTQYF. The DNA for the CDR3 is TGTGCCAGCTCGGCGACTAGCGATTTGGATACGCAGTATTTT.